These 30 T cell receptor beta chains came from one sample sequenced in a study of shared clonotypes between healthy human individuals (TCRdb year 2020). The library came from the immunoSEQ multiplex PCR assay. The table comes from immuneACCESS by way of TCRdb, which keeps in-frame sequences with V and J called. Part of the clones is missing from these tables; in studies checked, under half for an unresolved V gene and the rest for unknown reasons. For this sample the table gives about 2.4 million clones, of which roughly 93% were detected only once. The top ten constitute approximately 0.36% of the sample. Sequencing used naive CD4+ T cells from PBMCs. This specimen's cell subset or site label, interpreted: CD45RA+ positively selected. These receptors were obtained from a man aged 18 to 30 in good health. Some clones in this sample may be carry-over from other donors' samples.

The CDR3 DNA sequence: TGTGCCAGCAGTTTCGGGGGCCAAGGGCCCCCCCAGCATTTT. Protein: CASSFGGQGPPQHF. V gene TRBV28 combines with J gene TRBJ1-5; the D gene is possibly TRBD1 (6 bases). The V end lost 3 bases, the J end lost 10 bases, and 16 bases lay between the germline ends. This CDR3 is built from 14 residues. Germline V lookup: CDR1 MDHEN, CDR2 SYDVKM.

The rearrangement links TRBV7-2 to TRBJ1-1, with TRBD1 matching 11 bases. Per the germline V gene, CDR1 is SGHTA and CDR2 is FQGNSA. This CDR3 region has 15 residues. V lost 2 bases and J lost 5; bases outside the gene matches: 4. CDR3 DNA: TGTGCCAGCAGCTTAACCGGGACAGGGGGAACTGAAGCTTTCTTT. Translation: CASSLTGTGGTEAFF.

The chain links TRBV20-1 to TRBJ1-1; D gene uncertain. Germline V lookup: CDR1 DFQATT, CDR2 SNEGSKA (reference sequence). V lost 6 bases, J lost 0 bases, and 5 bases lay in between. The CDR3 covers 11 residues. The CDR3 sequence: CSASMNTEAFF. For the CDR3, the DNA is TGCAGTGCGAGCATGAACACTGAAGCTTTCTTT.

This clone was counted between two and nine times. The CDR3 DNA follows: TGTGCCAGCAGTGAAGTTAATGCGGGCGGCTACACCTTC. Translation: CASSEVNAGGYTF. The gene calls are TRBV6-1 and TRBJ1-2; D gene ambiguous. V was pared by 1 base and J by 8 bases, with 11 bases between. This CDR3 has 13 residues. Germline lookup yields CDR1 MNHNS and CDR2 SASEGT.

This chain joins TRBV5-1 and TRBJ1-3, with TRBD1 matching 9 bases. V dropped 0 bases and J dropped 3; count of bases not matched to a gene: 4. CDR3 length: 16 residues. Germline CDR1 and CDR2: SGHRS and YFSETQ. Written as DNA, the CDR3 is TGCGCCAGCAGCTTGGCCGACAGGGGGTATGGAAACACCATATATTTT. It encodes CASSLADRGYGNTIYF. The complete variable domain, with remaining parts taken from reference TRBV5-1 and TRBJ1-3, reads KAGVTQTPRYLIKTRGQQVTLSCSPISGHRSVSWYQQTPGQGLQFLFEYFSETQRNKGNFPGRFSGRQFSNSRSEMNVSTLELGDSALYLCASSLADRGYGNTIYFGEGSWLTVV.

The V call is TRBV5-1, the J call TRBJ2-3; TRBD2 might be the D (6 bases). Germline-derived CDR1 and CDR2 are SGHRS and YFSETQ. Trimming took 7 bases from V and 4 from J, leaving 19 bases between them. The CDR3 is 15 residues long. The CDR3 region has the DNA TGCGCCAGCGGGGGGTTGGGGATAAGCCCAGATACGCAGTATTTT. This encodes CASGGLGISPDTQYF.

Of note for this clone: The identical CDR3 is also encoded by other nucleotide sequences in the sample. The V gene is TRBV9, the J gene TRBJ2-1, with 11 nucleotides matching TRBD2. The CDR3 contains 15 residues. V lost 3 bases and J lost 4; bases outside the gene matches: 3. Per the germline V gene, CDR1 is SGDLS and CDR2 is YYNGEE. CDR3 amino acids: CASSEGTSGYNEQFF. The CDR3 DNA follows: TGTGCCAGCAGCGAGGGGACTAGCGGTTACAATGAGCAGTTCTTC.

CDR3: CASSRDTDNQPQHF. The DNA for the CDR3 is TGTGCCAGCAGCCGGGACACAGACAATCAGCCCCAGCATTTT. The chain uses TRBV2 and TRBJ1-5, with D possibly being TRBD1 (6 bases). The CDR3 has 14 amino acids. The V end was cut by 6 bases, the J end by 3 bases, with 12 bases between. The germline CDR1 and CDR2 sequences are SNHLY and FYNNEI.

The rearrangement joins TRBV5-1 to TRBJ2-1, with 7 bases lining up with TRBD2. V shed 4 bases and J 10 bases; nucleotides not matched to a gene: 17. The CDR3 is 16 residues long. Germline V lookup: CDR1 SGHRS, CDR2 YFSETQ. The CDR3 reads CASSVMTSMSPGEQFF. CDR3 nucleotides: TGCGCCAGCAGCGTGATGACTAGCATGTCCCCGGGAGAGCAGTTCTTC.

This clone was counted once. The chain is built from TRBV5-1 and TRBJ1-2, with no clear D. The CDR3 runs to 13 residues. V was trimmed by 1 base and J by 7 bases, leaving 11 bases between them. CDR1 and CDR2 (germline): SGHRS, YFSETQ. CDR3 DNA: TGCGCCAGCAGCTTGAACGAGCAAGGTGGCTACACCTTC. It codes for CASSLNEQGGYTF.

A note on this clone: This same CDR3 is encoded by further DNA sequences in the sample. The gene calls are TRBV5-1 and TRBJ2-1; 14 bases line up with TRBD2. The germline V gene encodes CDR1 SGHRS and CDR2 YFSETQ. The V segment lost 0 bases and the J segment 5 bases; nucleotides outside the gene matches: 1. This CDR3 is built from 16 residues. The CDR3 region is CASSLEGLAGDNEQFF. DNA of the CDR3: TGCGCCAGCAGCTTGGAGGGACTAGCGGGGGACAATGAGCAGTTCTTC.

This chain connects TRBV28 to TRBJ1-5; D perhaps matches TRBD1 (5 bases). V lost 6 bases and J 12 bases, leaving 12 bases between the germline ends. In germline, CDR1 is MDHEN, CDR2 SYDVKM. The CDR3 runs 11 residues. The DNA for the CDR3 is TGTGCCAGCAGCCGGGGCAGTCTCCAGCATTTT. Amino acids: CASSRGSLQHF.

The V gene is TRBV29-1, the J gene TRBJ2-1; no firm D call. CDR1 is SQVTM, CDR2 ANQGSEA, per germline. The CDR3 extends over 11 amino acids. Deletions cut 0 bases from V and 13 bases from J, with 10 bases between. This CDR3 is CSVEDRTSQFF. DNA of the CDR3: TGCAGCGTTGAAGATCGGACGTCCCAGTTCTTC.

As to this clone: This same CDR3 is encoded by further DNA sequences in the sample. V gene TRBV7-2 combines with J gene TRBJ1-1; unclear D gene. There are 14 residues in the CDR3. The germline gives CDR1 SGHTA, CDR2 FQGNSA. Trimming removed 1 base from V and 1 base from J, with 7 bases in between. The CDR3 coding sequence is TGTGCCAGCAGCTTAGTGGCAGGGAACACTGAAGCTTTCTTT. Translating it yields CASSLVAGNTEAFF.

The CDR3 nucleotides are TGTGCCAGCAGCTTAACTACGATGAGCTCTGGAAACACCATATATTTT. This encodes CASSLTTMSSGNTIYF. This rearrangement joins TRBV7-3 to TRBJ1-3, with D hard to call. Trimming pared 0 bases from V and 0 bases from J, leaving 9 bases between. Looked up from germline, CDR1 is SGHTA and CDR2 is FQGTGA. The length of the CDR3 is 16 residues. The variable domain in full, with the rest retrieved from reference TRBV7-3 and TRBJ1-3, is GAGVSQTPSNKVTEKGKYVELRCDPISGHTALYWYRQSLGQGPEFLIYFQGTGAADDSGLPNDRFFAVRPEGSVSTLKIQRTERGDSAVYLCASSLTTMSSGNTIYFGEGSWLTVV.

In the case of this clone: Other DNA variants within this sample encode the same CDR3. The J gene is TRBJ2-5, the V gene TRBV5-1; D is possibly TRBD1 (5 bases). CDR3 length equals 15 residues. The germline V gene has CDR1 SGHRS and CDR2 YFSETQ. V lost 0 bases and J 1 base, leaving 10 bases between the germline ends. The CDR3 sequence is CASSLGGASQETQYF. The CDR3 DNA is TGCGCCAGCAGCTTGGGTGGGGCGAGCCAAGAGACCCAGTACTTC.

The rearrangement joins TRBV7-9 to TRBJ2-1; 7 positions agree with TRBD2. V was pared by 5 bases and J by 10 bases, with 5 bases of the junction left unmatched. This CDR3 is 12 amino acids long. CDR1 is SEHNR, CDR2 FQNEAQ, per germline (reference sequence). As DNA, the CDR3 is TGTGCCAGCAGCCGTCCGGGACTAGAGCAGTTCTTC. Protein: CASSRPGLEQFF.

V is TRBV18 and J is TRBJ1-5, with a tentative D call TRBD1 (6 bases). The CDR3 consists of 17 residues. From germline, CDR1 is KGHSH and CDR2 LQKENI. The V end was cut by 1 base, the J end by 1 base, with 14 bases between. Here the CDR3 reads CASSPQILGASNQPQHF. Written as DNA, the CDR3 is TGTGCCAGCTCACCACAAATCTTGGGGGCGAGCAATCAGCCCCAGCATTTT.

V and J are TRBV14 and TRBJ1-2, with D perhaps matching TRBD1 (6 bases). Trimming took 2 bases from V and 4 from J, leaving 8 bases between them. CDR1 and CDR2 (germline): SGHDN, FVKESK. The CDR3 extends over 13 amino acids. As DNA, the CDR3 is TGTGCCAGCAGCCAAACCAGGGGCTATGGCTACACCTTC. Translation gives CASSQTRGYGYTF.

The chain has TRBV19 and TRBJ1-2; possibly TRBD1 for D (6 bases). Germline assignment: CDR1 LNHDA and CDR2 SQIVND (reference sequence). V lost 6 bases, J lost 0 bases, and 17 bases lay in between. CDR3 length equals 16 residues. The CDR3 nucleotides are TGTGCCAGTAGGTCGGCAGGGGAAGGACCTAACTATGGCTACACCTTC. Translation gives CASRSAGEGPNYGYTF.

The chain carries TRBV25-1 and TRBJ2-1, with TRBD2 matching over 10 bases. CDR1 is MGHDK, CDR2 SYGVNS, per germline. V gave up 4 bases and J gave up 8 bases; unmatched junction bases: 14. The CDR3 length is 17 residues. In DNA, the CDR3 is TGTGCCAGCAGTGTAAGTCCTGGACTAGCGGTGTTCGATGAGCAGTTCTTC. It specifies CASSVSPGLAVFDEQFF.

V and J are TRBV28 and TRBJ1-4; D not certain. The germline V gene encodes CDR1 MDHEN and CDR2 SYDVKM. V was trimmed by 3 bases and J by 6 bases, leaving 11 bases between them. The CDR3 is 14 residues long. CDR3 nucleotides: TGTGCCAGCAGTTTCCCGGGCCTGGATGAAAAACTGTTTTTT. As protein: CASSFPGLDEKLFF.

The rearrangement links TRBV5-1 to TRBJ1-1; 7 bases line up with TRBD1. Germline V gene sequence: CDR1 SGHRS, CDR2 YFSETQ. Trimming removed 1 base from V and 3 bases from J; junction bases left unmatched: 9. The CDR3 consists of 16 residues. CDR3 amino acids: CASSLTTTGADTEAFF. The DNA of the CDR3 is TGCGCCAGCAGCTTGACAACTACAGGGGCGGACACTGAAGCTTTCTTT. Using reference TRBV5-1 and TRBJ1-1 for the parts outside the CDR3, the full variable domain is KAGVTQTPRYLIKTRGQQVTLSCSPISGHRSVSWYQQTPGQGLQFLFEYFSETQRNKGNFPGRFSGRQFSNSRSEMNVSTLELGDSALYLCASSLTTTGADTEAFFGQGTRLTVV.

DNA of the CDR3: TGTGCCAGCAGCTATCAGGGGACCCAGTACTTC. Encoded protein: CASSYQGTQYF. The chain uses TRBV28 and TRBJ2-5; D possibly corresponds to TRBD1 (5 bases). This CDR3 region has 11 residues. Trimming took off 6 bases at V and 7 bases at J, with 9 bases between the two ends. Germline V CDR1 and CDR2: MDHEN, SYDVKM. Full variable domain (outside the CDR3, taken from reference TRBV28 and TRBJ2-5): DVKVTQSSRYLVKRTGEKVFLECVQDMDHENMFWYRQDPGLGLRLIYFSYDVKMKEKGDIPEGYSVSREKKERFSLILESASTNQTSMYLCASSYQGTQYFGPGTRLLVL.

This rearrangement joins TRBV19 to TRBJ1-1; perhaps TRBD1 as D (6 bases). There are 13 residues in the CDR3. Trimming pared 5 bases from V and 6 bases from J, leaving 13 bases between. From germline, CDR1 is LNHDA and CDR2 SQIVND (reference sequence). Here the CDR3 DNA reads TGTGCCAGTAGTGGACAGTTGGGGGCTGAAGCTTTCTTT. Residues: CASSGQLGAEAFF.

The chain is built from TRBV6-1 and TRBJ1-2; D uncertain. Germline V gives CDR1 MNHNS, CDR2 SASEGT. Between the trimmed V and J ends, which lost 4 bases and 5 bases, there was a span of 11 bases. This CDR3 is built from 13 residues. Written as DNA, the CDR3 is TGTGCCAGCAGTGTAGCAGCGAGTTATGGCTACACCTTC. Translated: CASSVAASYGYTF.

V is TRBV5-1 and J is TRBJ2-3; D gene unclear. Trimming pared 3 bases from V and 2 bases from J, leaving 10 bases between. The CDR3 contains 14 residues. From germline, CDR1 is SGHRS and CDR2 YFSETQ. The CDR3 sequence is CASSSAQNTDTQYF. CDR3 DNA: TGCGCCAGCAGCTCTGCCCAAAACACAGATACGCAGTATTTT.

J is TRBJ1-2 and V is TRBV4-1; 7 bases fit TRBD1. In germline, CDR1 is MGHRA, CDR2 YSYEKL. V lost 5 bases, J lost 9 bases, and 15 bases stayed unmatched. There are 15 residues in the CDR3. The CDR3, as DNA: TGCGCCAGCAGCGTTCGACAGGGAAGAGTCCGACGCTACACCTTC. Its protein is CASSVRQGRVRRYTF.

This clone appeared a single time. The chain has TRBV4-1 and TRBJ2-3; 7 bases match TRBD2. Trimming took 4 bases from V and 3 from J; bases not matched to a gene: 16. Germline CDR1 reads MGHRA; CDR2 reads YSYEKL. The CDR3 totals 18 residues. The CDR3 region is CASSPRGGADPRTDTQYF. CDR3 in DNA: TGCGCCAGCAGCCCCCGGGGAGGGGCAGACCCAAGGACAGATACGCAGTATTTT.

The V gene is TRBV19, the J gene TRBJ2-1; 8 nucleotides line up with TRBD2. There are 15 residues in the CDR3. J gave up 9 bases and V 5 bases, and 12 bases lay outside the gene matches. Germline V CDR1 and CDR2: LNHDA, SQIVND (reference sequence). The CDR3 DNA sequence: TGTGCCAGTAGTCGGCGGGAGGTGATGCTTCGTGAGCAGTTCTTC. Its translation: CASSRREVMLREQFF.